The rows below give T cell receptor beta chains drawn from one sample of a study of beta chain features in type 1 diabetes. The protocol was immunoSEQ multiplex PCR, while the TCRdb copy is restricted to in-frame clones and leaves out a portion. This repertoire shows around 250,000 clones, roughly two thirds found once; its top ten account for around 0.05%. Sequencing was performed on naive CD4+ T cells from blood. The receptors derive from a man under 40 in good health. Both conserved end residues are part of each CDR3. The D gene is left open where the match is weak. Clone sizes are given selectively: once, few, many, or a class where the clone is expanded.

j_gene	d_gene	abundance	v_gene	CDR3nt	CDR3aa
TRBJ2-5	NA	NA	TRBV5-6	TGTGCCAGCAGCTGGATGGCCAGAGAGCAAGAGACCCAGTACTTC	CASSWMAREQETQYF
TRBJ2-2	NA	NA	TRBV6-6	TGTGCCTGCAAAAGAGAGAACACCGGGGAGCTGTTTTTT	CACKRENTGELFF
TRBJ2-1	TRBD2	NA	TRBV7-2	TGTGCCAGCAGCAGGACTAGCGGGGGCCTCATTCCCCAGTTCTTC	CASSRTSGGLIPQFF
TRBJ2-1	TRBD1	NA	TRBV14	TGTGCCAGCAGCCGGACAACCGGGACAGGCCTAAATGAGCAGTTCTTC	CASSRTTGTGLNEQFF
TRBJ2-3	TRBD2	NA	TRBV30	TGTGCCTGGAGACGTGGGAGGGCCGGAGATACGCAGTATTTT	CAWRRGRAGDTQYF
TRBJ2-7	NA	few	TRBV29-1	TGCAGCGTTATCCCAGGGGGGTACGAGCAGTACTTC	CSVIPGGYEQYF
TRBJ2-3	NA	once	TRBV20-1	TGCAGTGCCACACGACTAGAAGCGCAGTATTTT	CSATRLEAQYF
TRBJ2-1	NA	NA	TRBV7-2	TGTGCCAGCAGCTACCCGGGAGCTAGGACTGAGCAGTTCTTC	CASSYPGARTEQFF
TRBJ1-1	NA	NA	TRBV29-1	TGCAGCGTTGCGCGGAGGGACTCTGAAGCTTTCTTT	CSVARRDSEAFF
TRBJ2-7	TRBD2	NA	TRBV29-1	TGCAGCGTTGCCGAGGGACTAGTAGACGAGCAGTACTTC	CSVAEGLVDEQYF
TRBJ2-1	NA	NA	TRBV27	TGTGCCAGCAGTTTGGTTAATAATGAGCAGTTCTTC	CASSLVNNEQFF
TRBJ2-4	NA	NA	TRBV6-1	TGTGCCAGCAGTGAAGGCTTCCCCCCGTTAAACATTCAGTACTTC	CASSEGFPPLNIQYF
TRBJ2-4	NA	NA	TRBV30	TGTGCCTGGAGTAAAGGGACGGCCTTCTCAAACATTCAGTACTTC	CAWSKGTAFSNIQYF
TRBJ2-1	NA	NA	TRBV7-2	TGTGCCAGCAGCTCCTATACGACCCTGTCCAATGAGCAGTTCTTC	CASSSYTTLSNEQFF
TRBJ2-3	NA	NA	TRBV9	TGTGCCAGCAGCGTGACGGGATTCACAGATACGCAGTATTTT	CASSVTGFTDTQYF
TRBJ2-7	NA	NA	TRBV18	TGTGCCAGCTCCCAGAGCAGCGGGCGGGACGAGCAGTACTTC	CASSQSSGRDEQYF
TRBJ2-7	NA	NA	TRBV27	TGTGCCAGCAGTTTAAAAGGGGAAGGCTACGAGCAGTACTTC	CASSLKGEGYEQYF
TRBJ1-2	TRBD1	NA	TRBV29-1	TGCAGCGTTGGGAGGACAGGACTTCTATTGGAAGGCTACACCTTC	CSVGRTGLLLEGYTF
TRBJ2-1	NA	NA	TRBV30	TGTGCCTGGAGTGTTCGTTGGAATGAGCAGTTCTTC	CAWSVRWNEQFF
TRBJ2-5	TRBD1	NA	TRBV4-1	TGCGCCAGCAGCCTACAGGGGGCCGAGACCCAGTACTTC	CASSLQGAETQYF
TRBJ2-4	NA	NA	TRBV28	TGTGCCAGTTGGGCAGGGGCGATCAAAAACATTCAGTACTTC	CASWAGAIKNIQYF
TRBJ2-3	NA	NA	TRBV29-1	TGCAGCGCTGGCAGAAGAATTTCTAGCACAGATACGCAGTATTTT	CSAGRRISSTDTQYF
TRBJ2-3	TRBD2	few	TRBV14	TGTGCCAGCAGCCAAGATAGACTAGCGGGAGCGCCGCAGTATTTT	CASSQDRLAGAPQYF
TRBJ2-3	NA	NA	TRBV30	TGTGCCTGGAGTGGGGGCGATACGCAGTATTTT	CAWSGGDTQYF
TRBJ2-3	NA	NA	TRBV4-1	TGCGCCAGCAGCTACGGACGGCAATCTAGCACAGATACGCAGTATTTT	CASSYGRQSSTDTQYF
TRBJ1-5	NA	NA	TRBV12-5	TGTGCTAGTGGTTTGCTGGGGACCCAGCATTTT	CASGLLGTQHF
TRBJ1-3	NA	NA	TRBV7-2	TGTGCCAGCAGCCCCGGCTACTCTGGAAACACCATATATTTT	CASSPGYSGNTIYF